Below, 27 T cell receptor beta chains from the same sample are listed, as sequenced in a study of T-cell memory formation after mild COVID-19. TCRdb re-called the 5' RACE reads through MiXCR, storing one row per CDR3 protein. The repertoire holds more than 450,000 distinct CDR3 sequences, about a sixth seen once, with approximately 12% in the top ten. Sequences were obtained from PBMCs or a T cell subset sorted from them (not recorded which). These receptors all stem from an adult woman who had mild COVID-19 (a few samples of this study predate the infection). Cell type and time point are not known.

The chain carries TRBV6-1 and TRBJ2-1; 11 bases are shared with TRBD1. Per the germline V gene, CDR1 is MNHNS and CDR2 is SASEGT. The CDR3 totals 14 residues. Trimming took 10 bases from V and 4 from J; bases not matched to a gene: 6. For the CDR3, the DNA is TGTGCCACGGGAGGGACAGGGGGATACAATGAGCAGTTCTTC. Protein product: CATGGTGGYNEQFF.

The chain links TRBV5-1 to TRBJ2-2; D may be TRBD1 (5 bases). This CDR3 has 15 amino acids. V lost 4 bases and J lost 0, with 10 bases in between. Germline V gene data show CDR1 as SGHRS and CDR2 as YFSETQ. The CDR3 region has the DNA TGCGCCAGCAGCCGACAGACAGCGAACACCGGGGAGCTGTTTTTT. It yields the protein CASSRQTANTGELFF. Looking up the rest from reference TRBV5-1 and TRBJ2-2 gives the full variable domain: KAGVTQTPRYLIKTRGQQVTLSCSPISGHRSVSWYQQTPGQGLQFLFEYFSETQRNKGNFPGRFSGRQFSNSRSEMNVSTLELGDSALYLCASSRQTANTGELFFGEGSRLTVL.

The CDR3 loop reads CASSLAGSAADTQYF. CDR3 coding DNA: TGTGCCAGCAGCTTAGCCGGGAGTGCGGCAGATACGCAGTATTTT. The chain couples TRBV7-9 to TRBJ2-3; D is possibly TRBD2 (6 bases). The CDR3 loop spans 15 amino acids. The germline V gene has CDR1 SEHNR and CDR2 FQNEAQ (reference sequence). With 0 bases removed from V and 4 bases from J, the gap between germline ends came to 11 bases. Based on the CDR3 plus reference TRBV7-9 and TRBJ2-3, the full variable domain is DTGVSQNPRHKITKRGQNVTFRCDPISEHNRLYWYRQTLGQGPEFLTYFQNEAQLEKSRLLSDRFSAERPKGSFSTLEIQRTEQGDSAMYLCASSLAGSAADTQYFGPGTRLTVL.

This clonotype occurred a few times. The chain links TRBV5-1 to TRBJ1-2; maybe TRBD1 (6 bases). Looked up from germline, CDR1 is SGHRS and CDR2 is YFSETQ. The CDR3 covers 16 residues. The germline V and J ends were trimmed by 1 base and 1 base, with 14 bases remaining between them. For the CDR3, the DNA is TGCGCCAGCAGCTTGACCTACGGACAGTTTAACTATGGCTACACCTTC. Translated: CASSLTYGQFNYGYTF.

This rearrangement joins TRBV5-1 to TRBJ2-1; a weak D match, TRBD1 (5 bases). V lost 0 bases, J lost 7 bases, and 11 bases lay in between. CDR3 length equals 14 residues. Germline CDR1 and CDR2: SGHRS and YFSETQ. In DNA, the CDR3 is TGCGCCAGCAGCTTGGCCTCAGGGCTGAATGAGCAGTTCTTC. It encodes CASSLASGLNEQFF.

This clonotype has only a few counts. CDR3 in DNA: TGCGCCAGCAGTCCCAGTTGGGTGACCTCGGCGGAGTACTTC. As protein: CASSPSWVTSAEYF. The V and J genes are TRBV5-1 and TRBJ2-7; D not resolved. The V and J ends lost 5 bases and 11 bases respectively, with 23 bases between them. Germline CDR1 reads SGHRS; CDR2 reads YFSETQ. This CDR3 spans 14 amino acids.

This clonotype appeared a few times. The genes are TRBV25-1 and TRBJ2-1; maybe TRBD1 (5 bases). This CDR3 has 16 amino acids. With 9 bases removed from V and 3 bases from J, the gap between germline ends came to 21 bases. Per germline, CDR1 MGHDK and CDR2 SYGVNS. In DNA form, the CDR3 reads TGTGCCAGATTTTTAGGGGAAACAAACTGCTACAATGAGCAGTTCTTC. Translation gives CARFLGETNCYNEQFF.

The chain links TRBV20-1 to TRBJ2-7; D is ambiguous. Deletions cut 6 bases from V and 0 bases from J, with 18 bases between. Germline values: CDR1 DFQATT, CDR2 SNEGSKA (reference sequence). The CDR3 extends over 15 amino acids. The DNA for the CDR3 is TGCAGTGCCCAGGTCGGGTGGAAGAGCTCCTACGAGCAGTACTTC. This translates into CSAQVGWKSSYEQYF.

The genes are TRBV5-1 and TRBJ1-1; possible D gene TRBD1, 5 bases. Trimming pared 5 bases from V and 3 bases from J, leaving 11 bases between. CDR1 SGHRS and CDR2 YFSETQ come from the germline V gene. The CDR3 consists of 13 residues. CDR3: CASRITGDTEAFF. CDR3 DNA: TGCGCCAGCAGGATTACAGGAGACACTGAAGCTTTCTTT.

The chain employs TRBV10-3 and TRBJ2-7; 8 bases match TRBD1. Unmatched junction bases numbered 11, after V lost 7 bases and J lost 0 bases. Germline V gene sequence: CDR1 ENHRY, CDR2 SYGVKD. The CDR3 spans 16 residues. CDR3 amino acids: CAITPNPGTGSYEQYF. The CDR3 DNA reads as TGTGCCATCACCCCGAACCCCGGGACAGGCTCCTACGAGCAGTACTTC.

The CDR3 coding sequence is TGTGCCACTTCACAGGGAGTTTGGACTGAAGCTTTCTTT. Translating gives CATSQGVWTEAFF. The chain carries TRBV24-1 and TRBJ1-1, with D perhaps matching TRBD1 (6 bases). In germline, CDR1 is KGHDR, CDR2 SFDVKD. Trimming removed 10 bases at V and 5 bases at J, with 16 bases between. This CDR3 is 13 amino acids long.

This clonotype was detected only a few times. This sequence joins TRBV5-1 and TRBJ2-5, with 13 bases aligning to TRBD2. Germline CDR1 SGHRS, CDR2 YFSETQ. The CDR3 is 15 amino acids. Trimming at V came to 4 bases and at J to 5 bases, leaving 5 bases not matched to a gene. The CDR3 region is CASSTGTSGIETQYF. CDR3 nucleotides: TGCGCCAGCAGCACAGGGACTAGCGGGATCGAGACCCAGTACTTC.

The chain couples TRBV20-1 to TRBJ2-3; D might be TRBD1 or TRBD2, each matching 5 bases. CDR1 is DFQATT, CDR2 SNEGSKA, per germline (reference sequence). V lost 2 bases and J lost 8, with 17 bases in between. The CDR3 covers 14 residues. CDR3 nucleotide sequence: TGCAGTGCTAGATCTGCTTATCCTGGGGGTACGCAGTATTTT. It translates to CSARSAYPGGTQYF.

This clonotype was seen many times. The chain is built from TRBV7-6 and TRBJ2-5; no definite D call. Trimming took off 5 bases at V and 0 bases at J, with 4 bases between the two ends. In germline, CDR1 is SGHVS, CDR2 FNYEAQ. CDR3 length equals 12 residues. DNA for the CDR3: TGTGCCAGCAGCCCCCACCAAGAGACCCAGTACTTC. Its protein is CASSPHQETQYF. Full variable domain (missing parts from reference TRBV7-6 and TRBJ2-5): GAGVSQSPRYKVTKRGQDVALRCDPISGHVSLYWYRQALGQGPEFLTYFNYEAQQDKSGLPNDRFSAERPEGSISTLTIQRTEQRDSAMYRCASSPHQETQYFGPGTRLLVL.

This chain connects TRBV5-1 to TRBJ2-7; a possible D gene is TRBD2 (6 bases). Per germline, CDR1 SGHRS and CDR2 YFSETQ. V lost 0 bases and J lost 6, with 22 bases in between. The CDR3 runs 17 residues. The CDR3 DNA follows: TGCGCCAGCAGCTTGGGCCTTGCCGAGAGGGCCGGGGGCGAGCAGTACTTC. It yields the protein CASSLGLAERAGGEQYF.

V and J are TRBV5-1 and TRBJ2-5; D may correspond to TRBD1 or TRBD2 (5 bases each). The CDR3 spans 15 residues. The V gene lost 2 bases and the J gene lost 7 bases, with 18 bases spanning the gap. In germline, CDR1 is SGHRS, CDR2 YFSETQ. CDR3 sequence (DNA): TGCGCCAGCAGCTTCGGGTACACAGAGAGGGGGACCCAGTACTTC. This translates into CASSFGYTERGTQYF.

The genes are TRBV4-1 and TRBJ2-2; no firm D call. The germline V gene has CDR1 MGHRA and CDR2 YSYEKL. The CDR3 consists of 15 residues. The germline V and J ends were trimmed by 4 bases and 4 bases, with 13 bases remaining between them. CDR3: CASSRRAWLTGELFF. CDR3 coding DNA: TGCGCCAGCAGCCGTCGAGCATGGCTCACCGGGGAGCTGTTTTTT.

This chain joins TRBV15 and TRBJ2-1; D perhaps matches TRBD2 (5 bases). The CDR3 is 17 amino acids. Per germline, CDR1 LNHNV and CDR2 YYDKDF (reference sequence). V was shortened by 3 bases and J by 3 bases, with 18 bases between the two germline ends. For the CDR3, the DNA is TGTGCCACCAGCAGTGGTCGCGCCGGGATCAACTACAATGAGCAGTTCTTC. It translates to CATSSGRAGINYNEQFF.

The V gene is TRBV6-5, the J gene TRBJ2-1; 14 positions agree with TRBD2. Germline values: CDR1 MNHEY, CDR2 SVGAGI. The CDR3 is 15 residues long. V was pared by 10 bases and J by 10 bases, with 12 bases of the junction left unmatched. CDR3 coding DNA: TGTGCCACCATCCCGACTAGCGGGAGGGCCAACGAGCAGTTCTTC. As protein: CATIPTSGRANEQFF.

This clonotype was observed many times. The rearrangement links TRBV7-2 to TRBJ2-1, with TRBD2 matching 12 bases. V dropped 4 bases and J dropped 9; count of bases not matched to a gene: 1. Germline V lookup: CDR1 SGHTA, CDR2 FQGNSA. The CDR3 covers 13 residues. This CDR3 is CASSSSGRGEQFF. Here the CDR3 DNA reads TGTGCCAGCAGCTCTAGCGGGAGGGGTGAGCAGTTCTTC.

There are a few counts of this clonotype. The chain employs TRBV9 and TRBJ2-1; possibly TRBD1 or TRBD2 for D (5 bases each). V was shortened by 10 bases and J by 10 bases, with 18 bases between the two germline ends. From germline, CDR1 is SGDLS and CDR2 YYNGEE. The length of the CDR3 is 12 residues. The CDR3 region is CASGAGWGEQFF. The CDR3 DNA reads TGTGCCTCCGGGGCCGGTTGGGGGGAGCAGTTCTTC.

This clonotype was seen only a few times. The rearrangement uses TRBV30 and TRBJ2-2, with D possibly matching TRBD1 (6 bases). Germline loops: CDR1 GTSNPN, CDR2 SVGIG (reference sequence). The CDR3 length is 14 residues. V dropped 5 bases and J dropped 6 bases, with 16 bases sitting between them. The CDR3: CAWHTGRGAGELFF. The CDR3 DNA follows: TGTGCCTGGCACACAGGGAGAGGGGCCGGGGAGCTGTTTTTT.

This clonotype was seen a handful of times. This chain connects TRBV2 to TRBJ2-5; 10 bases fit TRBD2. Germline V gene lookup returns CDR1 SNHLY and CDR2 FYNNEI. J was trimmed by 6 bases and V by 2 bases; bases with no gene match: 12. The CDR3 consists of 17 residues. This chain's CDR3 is CASSESFGLAGEKTQYF. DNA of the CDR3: TGTGCCAGCAGTGAAAGTTTCGGGCTAGCGGGAGAAAAGACCCAGTACTTC.

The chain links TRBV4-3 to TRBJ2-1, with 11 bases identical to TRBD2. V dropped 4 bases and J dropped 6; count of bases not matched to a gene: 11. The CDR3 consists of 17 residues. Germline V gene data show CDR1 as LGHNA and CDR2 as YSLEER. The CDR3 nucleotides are TGCGCCAGCAGCCCGCCGTCAACTAGCGGGAGCCTCAATGAGCAGTTCTTC. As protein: CASSPPSTSGSLNEQFF.

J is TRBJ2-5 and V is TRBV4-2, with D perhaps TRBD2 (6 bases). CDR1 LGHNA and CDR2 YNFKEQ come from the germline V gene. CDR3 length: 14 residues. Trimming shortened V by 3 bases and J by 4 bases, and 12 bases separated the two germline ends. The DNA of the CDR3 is TGTGCCAGCAGCCAGACGGGGGTCCGAGAGACCCAGTACTTC. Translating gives CASSQTGVRETQYF.

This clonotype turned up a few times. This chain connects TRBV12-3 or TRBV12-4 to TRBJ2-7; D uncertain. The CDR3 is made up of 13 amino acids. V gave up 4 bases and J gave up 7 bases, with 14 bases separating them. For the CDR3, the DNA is TGTGCCAGCAGTTGGACCACGGTGGGGGAGCAGTACTTC. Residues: CASSWTTVGEQYF.

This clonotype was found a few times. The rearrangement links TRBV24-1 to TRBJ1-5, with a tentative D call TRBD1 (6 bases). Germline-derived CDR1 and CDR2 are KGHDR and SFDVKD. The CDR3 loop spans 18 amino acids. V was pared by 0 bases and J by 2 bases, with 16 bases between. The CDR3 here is CATSDLIRTAVGNQPQHF. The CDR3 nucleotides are TGTGCCACCAGTGATTTGATAAGGACAGCCGTCGGCAATCAGCCCCAGCATTTT.